This TCR beta chain is from a study of T cells in Graves' hyperthyroidism and ophthalmopathy. From germline, CDR1 is MDHEN and CDR2 SYDVKM. CDR3 length: 16 residues. The ends were cut back, 7 bases at V and 5 bases at J, with 23 bases in the middle. What was amplified from RNA transcripts were TCR beta CDR3 regions. HTBI primers were employed in a first-round RT-PCR of the TCR CDR3. TCRdb redid the calling of the multiplex PCR reads with MiXCR, one entry per CDR3 protein. In the table there are hundreds of thousands of distinct CDR3 sequences, 20% of which are singletons. Comment on this clonotype: A much larger clone lies one base from this, so it may be a read error.

The rearrangement joins TRBV28 to TRBJ1-1; D unresolved. Sequenced: blood. The source of this sequence is a man aged 25 to 40 with Graves' ophthalmopathy. CDR3 sequence: CASTFTGMAGVTEAFF. The CDR3 DNA follows: TGTGCCAGCACTTTTACCGGAATGGCGGGCGTTACTGAAGCTTTCTTT.